Below, one TCR beta chain is given with its context. The antigen remains undetermined. Expressed TCRB transcripts got sequenced, as all isolated RNA was reverse transcribed. Samples of naive, central memory and regulatory T cells yielded a mean of around 3.5 million reads. The assay was immunoSEQ multiplex PCR, and TCRdb's table has in-frame clones only and misses some. The sample consists of 250,000 to 300,000 clones, approximately 14% of them appearing once. V dropped 1 base and J dropped 6; count of bases not matched to a gene: 6. The CDR3 covers 15 residues. The V gene's germline CDR1 is SGDLS and CDR2 YYNGEE. The sample is drawn from a study of beta chain features in type 1 diabetes. Study context: Sorted cells examined across all samples numbered around 110,000,000. Broader study findings: Researchers report that Type 1 diabetes patients had moderately but significantly shorter TCRB CDR3s across all four CD4+ subsets.

This TCR was sampled from a man younger than 45 with type 1 diabetes. The chain couples TRBV9 to TRBJ1-1, with 10 positions matching TRBD1. The material sequenced was naive CD4+ T cells from blood. The CDR3 reads CASSVTGQGTAEAFF. In nucleotides, the CDR3 is TGTGCCAGCAGCGTAACGGGACAGGGGACGGCTGAAGCTTTCTTT.